A selection of T cell receptor beta chains follows, all from one sample in a study of shared clonotypes between healthy human individuals. The data were produced by immunoSEQ multiplex PCR, yet TCRdb's version contains in-frame clones alone and is incomplete. The sample shows 1,500,000 or so clones, 98% of them seen only once. Sequenced: naive CD4+ T cells sorted from blood. The receptors come from a man under 40 in good health. The CDR3 runs from the conserved cysteine through the conserved F or W. Fields, in order: D gene, J gene, V gene, clone size, CDR3 protein, CDR3 DNA. A D gene is named only where the DNA matches it firmly. Some rows have no size entry. The others give once, few or many, or a class for an expanded clone.

>TRBD2|TRBJ2-6|TRBV5-1|-
CASSSPLTSGRFSGANVLTF
TGCGCCAGCAGCTCCCCGTTGACTAGCGGGAGATTCTCTGGGGCCAACGTCCTGACTTTC
>-|TRBJ1-1|TRBV23-1|-
CASSELAVTEAFF
TGCGCCAGCAGTGAACTGGCGGTCACTGAAGCTTTCTTT
>TRBD1|TRBJ2-7|TRBV28|-
CASSPGQNYEQYF
TGTGCCAGCAGTCCGGGACAGAACTACGAGCAGTACTTC
>TRBD1|TRBJ1-4|TRBV5-1|-
CASSTDRVNEKLFF
TGCGCCAGCAGCACGGACAGGGTCAATGAAAAACTGTTTTTT
>-|TRBJ2-1|TRBV11-3|-
CASSLDGSLDEQFF
TGTGCCAGCAGCTTAGACGGTTCGTTGGATGAGCAGTTCTTC
>-|TRBJ2-4|TRBV5-1|-
CASSLDVLDIQYF
TGCGCCAGCAGCTTGGATGTGCTCGACATTCAGTACTTC
>-|TRBJ2-7|TRBV10-1|-
CATPPGRTYEQYF
TGCGCCACCCCCCCGGGGCGAACCTACGAGCAGTACTTC
>-|TRBJ2-4|TRBV4-1|-
CASSRGPSGLAKNIQYF
TGCGCCAGCAGCCGGGGGCCAAGCGGACTAGCCAAAAACATTCAGTACTTC
>TRBD1|TRBJ2-7|TRBV9|-
CASSPGQAGYEQYF
TGTGCCAGCAGCCCAGGACAGGCCGGCTACGAGCAGTACTTC
>-|TRBJ2-7|TRBV18|-
CASSPNPGTYEQYF
TGTGCCAGCTCACCAAATCCGGGTACCTACGAGCAGTACTTC
>-|TRBJ1-5|TRBV6-5|-
CASRAGIFSNQPQHF
TGTGCCAGCAGGGCTGGCATCTTTAGCAATCAGCCCCAGCATTTT
>-|TRBJ1-2|TRBV5-1|-
CASSPANSAALNYGYTF
TGCGCCAGCTCCCCGGCGAACTCGGCAGCGCTAAACTATGGCTACACCTTC
>-|TRBJ1-1|TRBV10-3|-
CAISEWGGGTEAFF
TGTGCCATCAGTGAATGGGGCGGAGGGACTGAAGCTTTCTTT
>-|TRBJ2-3|TRBV18|-
CASSPIGAGTDTQYF
TGTGCCAGCTCACCGATCGGCGCCGGCACAGATACGCAGTATTTT
>TRBD2|TRBJ2-1|TRBV29-1|-
CSVGGRALDEQFF
TGCAGCGTTGGTGGGAGGGCCTTGGATGAGCAGTTCTTC
>TRBD2|TRBJ2-2|TRBV5-1|once
CASSFRLAAPTGELFF
TGCGCCAGCAGCTTCCGACTAGCGGCCCCCACCGGGGAGCTGTTTTTT